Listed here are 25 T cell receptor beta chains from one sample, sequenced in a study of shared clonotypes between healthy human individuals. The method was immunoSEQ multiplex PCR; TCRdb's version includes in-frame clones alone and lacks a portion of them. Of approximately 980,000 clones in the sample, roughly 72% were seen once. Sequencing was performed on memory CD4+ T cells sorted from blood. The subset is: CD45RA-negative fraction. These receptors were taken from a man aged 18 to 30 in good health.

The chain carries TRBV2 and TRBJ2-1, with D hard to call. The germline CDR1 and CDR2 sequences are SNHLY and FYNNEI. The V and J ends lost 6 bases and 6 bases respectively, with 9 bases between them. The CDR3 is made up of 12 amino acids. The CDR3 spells CASSLTRNEQFF. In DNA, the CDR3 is TGTGCCAGCAGCTTGACCCGCAATGAGCAGTTCTTC. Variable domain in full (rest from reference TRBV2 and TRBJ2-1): EPEVTQTPSHQVTQMGQEVILRCVPISNHLYFYWYRQILGQKVEFLVSFYNNEISEKSEIFDDQFSVERPDGSNFTLKIRSTKLEDSAMYFCASSLTRNEQFFGPGTRLTVL.

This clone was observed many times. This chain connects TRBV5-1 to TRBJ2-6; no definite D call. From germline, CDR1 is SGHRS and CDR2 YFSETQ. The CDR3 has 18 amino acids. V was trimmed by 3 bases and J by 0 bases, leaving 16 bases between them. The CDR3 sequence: CASSSDAGYYSGANVLTF. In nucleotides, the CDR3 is TGCGCCAGCAGCTCTGATGCAGGTTACTACTCTGGGGCCAACGTCCTGACTTTC. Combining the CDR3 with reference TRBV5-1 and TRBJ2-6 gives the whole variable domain KAGVTQTPRYLIKTRGQQVTLSCSPISGHRSVSWYQQTPGQGLQFLFEYFSETQRNKGNFPGRFSGRQFSNSRSEMNVSTLELGDSALYLCASSSDAGYYSGANVLTFGAGSRLTVL.

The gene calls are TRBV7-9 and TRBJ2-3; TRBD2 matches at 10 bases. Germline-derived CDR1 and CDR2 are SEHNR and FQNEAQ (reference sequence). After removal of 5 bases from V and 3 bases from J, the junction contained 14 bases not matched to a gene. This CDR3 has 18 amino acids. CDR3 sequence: CASSPRGKAGGPTDTQYF. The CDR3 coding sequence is TGTGCCAGCAGCCCACGGGGGAAAGCGGGAGGGCCGACAGATACGCAGTATTTT.

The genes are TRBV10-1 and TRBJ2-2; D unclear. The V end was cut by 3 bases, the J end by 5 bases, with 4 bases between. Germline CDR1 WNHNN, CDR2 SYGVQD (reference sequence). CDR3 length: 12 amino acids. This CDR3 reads CASSDPTGELFF. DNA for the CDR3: TGCGCCAGCAGTGACCCTACCGGGGAGCTGTTTTTT.

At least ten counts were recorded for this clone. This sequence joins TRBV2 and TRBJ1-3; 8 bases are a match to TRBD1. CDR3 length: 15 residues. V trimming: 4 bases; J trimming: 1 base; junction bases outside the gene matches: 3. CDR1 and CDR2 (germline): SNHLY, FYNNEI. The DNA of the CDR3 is TGTGCCAGCAGTGCAGGACAGGGATCTGGAAACACCATATATTTT. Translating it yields CASSAGQGSGNTIYF.

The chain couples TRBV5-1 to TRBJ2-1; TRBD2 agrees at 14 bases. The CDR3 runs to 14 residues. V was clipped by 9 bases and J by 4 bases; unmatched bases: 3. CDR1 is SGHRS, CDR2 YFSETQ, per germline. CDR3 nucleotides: TGCGCCACCAGACTAGCGGGAGGGTACAATGAGCAGTTCTTC. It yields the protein CATRLAGGYNEQFF.

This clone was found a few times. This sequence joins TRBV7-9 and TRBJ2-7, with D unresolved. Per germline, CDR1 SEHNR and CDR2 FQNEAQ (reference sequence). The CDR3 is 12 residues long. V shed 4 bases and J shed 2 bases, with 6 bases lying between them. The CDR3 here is CASSSEAYEQYF. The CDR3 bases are TGTGCCAGCAGCTCTGAGGCCTACGAGCAGTACTTC.

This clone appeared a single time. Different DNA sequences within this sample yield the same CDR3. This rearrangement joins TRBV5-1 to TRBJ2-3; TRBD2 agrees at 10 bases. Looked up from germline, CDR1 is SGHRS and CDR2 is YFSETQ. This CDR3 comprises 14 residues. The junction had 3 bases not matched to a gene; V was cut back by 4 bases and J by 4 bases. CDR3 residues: CASSLGTSADTQYF. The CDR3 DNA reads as TGCGCCAGCAGCCTCGGGACTAGCGCAGATACGCAGTATTTT.

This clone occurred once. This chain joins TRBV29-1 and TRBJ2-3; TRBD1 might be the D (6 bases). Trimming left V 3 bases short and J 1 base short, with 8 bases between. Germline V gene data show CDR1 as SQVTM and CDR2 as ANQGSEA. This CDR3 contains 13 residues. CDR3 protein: CSVDEGGTDTQYF. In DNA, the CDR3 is TGCAGCGTTGATGAGGGGGGCACAGATACGCAGTATTTT.

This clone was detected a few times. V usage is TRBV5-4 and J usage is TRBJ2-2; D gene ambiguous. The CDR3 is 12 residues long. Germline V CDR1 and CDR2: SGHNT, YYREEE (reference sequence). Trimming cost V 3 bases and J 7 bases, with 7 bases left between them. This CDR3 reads CASSWENGELFF. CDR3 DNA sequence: TGTGCCAGCAGCTGGGAAAACGGGGAGCTGTTTTTT.

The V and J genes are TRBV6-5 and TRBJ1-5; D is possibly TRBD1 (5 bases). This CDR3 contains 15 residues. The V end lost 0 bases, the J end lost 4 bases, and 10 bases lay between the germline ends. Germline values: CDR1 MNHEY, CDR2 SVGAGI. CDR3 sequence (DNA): TGTGCCAGCAGTTACTCGAGGGCAGGGAATCAGCCCCAGCATTTT. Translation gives CASSYSRAGNQPQHF.

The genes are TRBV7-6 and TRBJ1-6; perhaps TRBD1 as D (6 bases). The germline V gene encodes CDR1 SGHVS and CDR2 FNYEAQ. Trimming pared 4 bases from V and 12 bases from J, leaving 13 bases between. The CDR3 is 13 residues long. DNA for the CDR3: TGTGCCAGCAGCTCAAGATCAGGGGTACCCCTCCACTTT. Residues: CASSSRSGVPLHF. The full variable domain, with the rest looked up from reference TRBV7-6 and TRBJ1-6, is GAGVSQSPRYKVTKRGQDVALRCDPISGHVSLYWYRQALGQGPEFLTYFNYEAQQDKSGLPNDRFSAERPEGSISTLTIQRTEQRDSAMYRCASSSRSGVPLHFGNGTRLTVT.

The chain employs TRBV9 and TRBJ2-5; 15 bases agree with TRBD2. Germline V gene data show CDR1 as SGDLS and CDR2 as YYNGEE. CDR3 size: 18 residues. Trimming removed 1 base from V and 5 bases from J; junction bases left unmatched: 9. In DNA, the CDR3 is TGTGCCAGCAGCGTACTGGGTGGACTAGCGGGAGGGTTGGAGACCCAGTACTTC. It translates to CASSVLGGLAGGLETQYF.

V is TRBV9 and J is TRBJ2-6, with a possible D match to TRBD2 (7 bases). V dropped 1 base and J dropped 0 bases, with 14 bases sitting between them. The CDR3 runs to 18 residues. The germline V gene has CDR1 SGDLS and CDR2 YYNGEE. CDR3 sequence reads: CASSVPVGGHSGANVLTF. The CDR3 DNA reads TGTGCCAGCAGCGTACCCGTGGGGGGGCACTCTGGGGCCAACGTCCTGACTTTC.

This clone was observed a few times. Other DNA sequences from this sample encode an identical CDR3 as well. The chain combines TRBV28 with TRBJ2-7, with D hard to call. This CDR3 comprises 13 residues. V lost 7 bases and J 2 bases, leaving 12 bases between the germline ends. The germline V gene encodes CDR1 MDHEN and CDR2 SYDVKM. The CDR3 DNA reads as TGTGCCAGCATCCGTCCTGGGACCTACGAGCAGTACTTC. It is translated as CASIRPGTYEQYF.

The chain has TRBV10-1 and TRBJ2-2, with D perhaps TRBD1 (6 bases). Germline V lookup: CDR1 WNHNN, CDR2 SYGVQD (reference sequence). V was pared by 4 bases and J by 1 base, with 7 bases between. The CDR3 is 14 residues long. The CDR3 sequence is CASSGGQNTGELFF. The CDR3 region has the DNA TGCGCCAGCAGTGGGGGGCAGAACACCGGGGAGCTGTTTTTT.

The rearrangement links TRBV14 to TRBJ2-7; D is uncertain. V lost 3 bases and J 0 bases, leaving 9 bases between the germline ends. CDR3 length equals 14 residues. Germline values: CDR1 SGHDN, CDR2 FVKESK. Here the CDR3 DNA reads TGTGCCAGCAGCCAGTGGAGTTTCTCCTACGAGCAGTACTTC. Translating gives CASSQWSFSYEQYF.

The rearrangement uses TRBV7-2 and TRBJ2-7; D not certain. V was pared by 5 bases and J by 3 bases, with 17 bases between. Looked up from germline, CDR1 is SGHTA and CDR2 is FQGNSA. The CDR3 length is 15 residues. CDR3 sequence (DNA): TGTGCCAGCAGCAAAGAAGGACCTCCCAGCTACGAGCAGTACTTC. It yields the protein CASSKEGPPSYEQYF.

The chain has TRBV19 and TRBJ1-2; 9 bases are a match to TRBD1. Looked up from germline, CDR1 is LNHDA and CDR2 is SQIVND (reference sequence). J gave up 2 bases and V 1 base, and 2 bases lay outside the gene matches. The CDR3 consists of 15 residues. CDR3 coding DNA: TGTGCCAGTAGTATAGGAGGACAGGGGAACTATGGCTACACCTTC. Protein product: CASSIGGQGNYGYTF.

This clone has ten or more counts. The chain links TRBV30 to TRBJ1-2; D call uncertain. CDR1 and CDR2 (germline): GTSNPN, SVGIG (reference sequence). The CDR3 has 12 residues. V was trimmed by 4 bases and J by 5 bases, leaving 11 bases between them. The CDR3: CAWTLVHYGYTF. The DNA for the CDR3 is TGTGCCTGGACCCTTGTGCATTATGGCTACACCTTC.

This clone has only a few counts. The CDR3 protein is CASSPRELSPLHF. For the CDR3, the DNA is TGTGCCAGCAGCCCCCGGGAGCTTTCACCCCTCCACTTT. The rearrangement joins TRBV11-2 to TRBJ1-6; unclear D gene. The length of the CDR3 is 13 residues. The V gene lost 5 bases and the J gene lost 9 bases, with 11 bases spanning the gap. CDR1 and CDR2 from the germline V gene are SGHAT and FQNNGV.

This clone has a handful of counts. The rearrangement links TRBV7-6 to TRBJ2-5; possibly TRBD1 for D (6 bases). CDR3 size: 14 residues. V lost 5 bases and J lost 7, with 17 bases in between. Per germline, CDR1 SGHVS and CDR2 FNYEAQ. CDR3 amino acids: CASSPRYREATQYF. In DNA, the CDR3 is TGTGCCAGCAGCCCTCGTTACAGGGAAGCGACCCAGTACTTC.

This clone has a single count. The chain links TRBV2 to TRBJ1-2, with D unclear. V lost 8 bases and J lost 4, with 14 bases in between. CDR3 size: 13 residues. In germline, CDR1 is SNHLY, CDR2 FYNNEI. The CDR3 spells CASSRAEAYGYTF. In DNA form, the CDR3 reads TGTGCCAGCTCGCGAGCAGAAGCCTATGGCTACACCTTC. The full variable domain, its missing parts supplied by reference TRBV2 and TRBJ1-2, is EPEVTQTPSHQVTQMGQEVILRCVPISNHLYFYWYRQILGQKVEFLVSFYNNEISEKSEIFDDQFSVERPDGSNFTLKIRSTKLEDSAMYFCASSRAEAYGYTFGSGTRLTVV.

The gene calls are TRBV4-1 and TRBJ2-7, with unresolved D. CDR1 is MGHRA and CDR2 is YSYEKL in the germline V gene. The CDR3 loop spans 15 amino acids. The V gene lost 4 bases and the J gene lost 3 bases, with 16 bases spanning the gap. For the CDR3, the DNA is TGCGCCAGCAGCCTTGAGATAGGAGCTCACTACGAGCAGTACTTC. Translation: CASSLEIGAHYEQYF.

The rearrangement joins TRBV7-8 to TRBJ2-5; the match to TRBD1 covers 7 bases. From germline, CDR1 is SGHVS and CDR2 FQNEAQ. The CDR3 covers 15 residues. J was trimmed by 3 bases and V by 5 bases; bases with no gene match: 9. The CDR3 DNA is TGTGCCAGCAGCACCGTACGACAGGGAAAAGAGACCCAGTACTTC. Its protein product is CASSTVRQGKETQYF.